The 2 T cell receptor beta chains given below trace back to one sample, sequenced in a study of cytomegalovirus exposure and HLA in healthy donors. Use of 60 Vbeta and 13 Jbeta primers characterized the PCR. Here immunoSEQ multiplex PCR was the method, and the copy in TCRdb shows in-frame clones only, minus some. Seen here are under 200,000 clones, roughly 72% observed once, and the top ten hold roughly 2.1%. The source material was PBMCs. The receptors originated from a woman in her 30s in good health and CMV-seropositive.

The chain is built from TRBV7-6 and TRBJ1-6; D is uncertain. This CDR3 region has 16 residues. V dropped 1 base and J dropped 17 bases, with 24 bases sitting between them. CDR1 and CDR2 from the germline V gene are SGHVS and FNYEAQ. CDR3 amino acids: CASSLGGGLGIHPFHF. CDR3 sequence (DNA): TGTGCCAGCAGCTTAGGTGGAGGGTTGGGAATTCACCCATTCCACTTT.

Comments on this clone: The junction departs from the called germline gene at one end, perhaps through a read error. Additional DNA sequences in this sample encode the identical CDR3. The CDR3 region has the DNA TGCGCCAGCAGCCCGCGACAGGGGACCTACGAGCAGTACTTC. Amino acids: CASSPRQGTYEQYF. This rearrangement joins TRBV7-9 to TRBJ2-7, with 8 bases fitting TRBD1. Germline V gene lookup returns CDR1 SEHNR and CDR2 FQNEAQ (reference sequence). The CDR3 has 14 amino acids.